This T cell receptor (beta chain) was identified during a study of radiotherapy plus CTLA-4 blockade in lung cancer (dated by TCRdb to the late 2010s). General notes on the study: Objective responses occurred in approximately 19% of enrolled patients, and around 30% achieved disease control.

Beyond this particular receptor, the publication reports: Early dynamic changes in blood T cell clones, together with increased serum interferon-beta after radiation, were reported as the strongest predictors of response. TCR clones derived from tumors expanded in peripheral blood after treatment with radiotherapy and ipilimumab.

This clone was observed a handful of times. Its specific antigen is unknown. It has no much larger one-base neighbor in the sample; base qualities were not kept. Library generation was performed with the immunoSEQ multiplex PCR assay. TCRdb limited this immuneACCESS table to in-frame rearrangements with V and J called. A share of clones is missing; checked studies link under half to unresolved V genes, and the rest is unexplained. Recorded for this sample are about 28,000 clones; approximately 80% of them occurred a single time. The top ten clones comprise 7.5% to 8% of the sample. The CDR3 starts with the cysteine, ends with the phenylalanine, and has 14 residues. The only DNA kept is the CDR3, 42 bases in frame from the first base. Trimming removed 3 bases from V and 8 bases from J, leaving 16 bases between the germline ends. Taken from the germline V gene, the CDR1 and CDR2 loops are LGHNA and YSLEER.

In this study, focal radiation therapy paired with CTLA-4 blockade (ipilimumab) was tested in patients who had chemo-refractory metastatic non-small-cell lung cancer. The sequencing used peripheral blood, collected from a patient treated with radiotherapy plus ipilimumab. The rearrangement joined TRBV4-3 to TRBJ1-2; a weak D assignment points to TRBD1 (6 bases agree). This receptor was obtained from a human donor with non-small cell lung cancer who had stable disease on radiotherapy plus ipilimumab. The CDR3 protein is CASSQEAGVGGYTF. The nucleotide sequence is given as TGCGCCAGCAGCCAGGAAGCAGGGGTTGGAGGCTACACCTTC.